Below are 28 T cell receptor beta chains sequenced from a single sample in a study of blood T cell repertoires in COVID-19. The method was immunoSEQ multiplex PCR; TCRdb's version includes in-frame clones alone and lacks a portion of them. The sample includes 20,000 to 25,000 clones, 70% to 90% of them seen just once. The sequencing input was peripheral blood. These receptors all stem from an elderly woman with active COVID-19.

This clone was recorded only once. The chain links TRBV21-1 to TRBJ1-5. TRBV21-1 is noted as a pseudogene. The CDR3 contains 18 residues. The CDR3 protein is CASSRGGNCHYSNQPQHF. The CDR3 DNA reads TGTGCCAGCAGTCGGGGGGGGAATTGCCATTATAGCAATCAGCCCCAGCATTTT.

This clone was observed a single time. This rearrangement joins TRBV24-1 to TRBJ2-1; 13 nucleotides line up with TRBD2. The CDR3 extends over 16 amino acids. The V segment lost 4 bases and the J segment 9 bases; nucleotides outside the gene matches: 8. The V gene's germline CDR1 is KGHDR and CDR2 SFDVKD. CDR3: CATSDPKLAGGFEQFF. CDR3 nucleotides: TGTGCCACCAGTGACCCAAAACTAGCGGGGGGGTTTGAGCAGTTCTTC.

This clone came up a few times. The V call is TRBV6-7, the J call TRBJ2-5; 8 bases are shared with TRBD1. Being an ORF, TRBV6-7 has a function that is uncertain. The V and J ends lost 11 bases and 7 bases, in that order; junction bases with no gene match: 9. The CDR3 loop spans 12 amino acids. CDR3 region: CAPSDRVRTQYF. The DNA for the CDR3 is TGTGCCCCCTCGGACAGGGTGAGGACCCAGTACTTC.

The DNA of the CDR3 is TGTGCCAGCAGTGAAGGGACATACGGCGAGCAGTACTTC. Amino acids: CASSEGTYGEQYF. The V call is TRBV6-1, the J call TRBJ2-7; D possibly corresponds to TRBD1 (5 bases). CDR1 is MNHNS and CDR2 is SASEGT in the germline V gene. The V and J ends lost 1 base and 6 bases respectively, with 10 bases between them. This CDR3 has 13 amino acids.

The genes are TRBV12-3 or TRBV12-4 and TRBJ2-3; the D is unclear. V was cut by 4 bases and J by 3 bases, with 2 bases left in between. The CDR3 runs to 11 residues. The CDR3 sequence is CASSSTDTQYF. The CDR3 nucleotides are TGTGCCAGCAGTTCTACAGATACGCAGTATTTT.

The chain employs TRBV4-3 and TRBJ1-2, with a weak D call TRBD1 (5 bases). Germline CDR1 and CDR2: LGHNA and YSLEER. The CDR3 length is 13 residues. The V end lost 1 base, the J end lost 2 bases, and 5 bases lay between the germline ends. The CDR3 DNA sequence: TGCGCCAGCAGCCAAGGGGGCAACTATGGCTACACCTTC. It translates to CASSQGGNYGYTF.

The chain links TRBV9 to TRBJ2-2; D is possibly TRBD1 (6 bases). The CDR3 is 15 amino acids. With 4 bases removed from V and 4 bases from J, the gap between germline ends came to 14 bases. Germline V lookup: CDR1 SGDLS, CDR2 YYNGEE. The CDR3 reads CASSPPRGVTGELFF. The CDR3 nucleotides are TGTGCCAGCAGCCCCCCCAGGGGCGTCACCGGGGAGCTGTTTTTT.

This rearrangement joins TRBV9 to TRBJ2-1, with 12 positions matching TRBD2. Germline trimming cut 3 bases from V and 8 bases from J; bases unmatched to any gene: 21. CDR1 and CDR2 (germline): SGDLS, YYNGEE. CDR3 length: 20 amino acids. In nucleotides, the CDR3 is TGTGCCAGCAGCGCGTCTAGCGGGGGGGCGACCGGTAATAAAGGGGATGAGCAGTTCTTC. Protein: CASSASSGGATGNKGDEQFF.

The rearrangement links TRBV5-1 to TRBJ2-2; 12 nucleotides agree with TRBD2. The CDR3 totals 14 residues. The V segment lost 7 bases and the J segment 5 bases; nucleotides outside the gene matches: 3. Germline-derived CDR1 and CDR2 are SGHRS and YFSETQ. The CDR3 protein is CASRLAGDTGELFF. In nucleotides, the CDR3 is TGCGCCAGCCGACTAGCGGGGGATACCGGGGAGCTGTTTTTT.

The chain uses TRBV18 and TRBJ1-1; possibly TRBD1 for D (5 bases). Per germline, CDR1 KGHSH and CDR2 LQKENI. The V end was cut by 7 bases, the J end by 4 bases, with 16 bases between. The CDR3 spans 14 residues. The DNA for the CDR3 is TGTGCCAGCTACTCGGGGGGGTTTCGCACTGAAGCTTTCTTT. Translating gives CASYSGGFRTEAFF.

This clone is a singleton in its sample. This sequence joins TRBV10-3 and TRBJ2-3; tentatively, D is TRBD2 (6 bases). The germline V and J ends were trimmed by 0 bases and 7 bases, with 14 bases remaining between them. CDR1 and CDR2 from the germline V gene are ENHRY and SYGVKD. This CDR3 comprises 15 residues. The DNA for the CDR3 is TGTGCCATCAGTGAGTCTATTTACGGCGGGAATACGCAGTATTTT. Encoded protein: CAISESIYGGNTQYF.

V and J are TRBV6-2 or TRBV6-3 and TRBJ1-5; unclear D gene. V lost 2 bases to trimming and J lost 5 bases, with 13 bases between them. Per germline, CDR1 MNHEY and CDR2 SVGEGT. The CDR3 sequence is 15 residues long. The CDR3 sequence: CASSYVLTSYQPQHF. Written as DNA, the CDR3 is TGTGCCAGCAGTTACGTTCTGACAAGCTATCAGCCCCAGCATTTT.

In DNA, the CDR3 is TGTGCCAGCAGTTTTGCGGGGGCTTCCTACGAGCAGTACTTC. This codes for CASSFAGASYEQYF. The chain is built from TRBV6-2 or TRBV6-3 and TRBJ2-7; maybe TRBD2 (7 bases). The CDR3 has 14 amino acids. Trimming cost V 4 bases and J 1 base, with 11 bases left between them. CDR1 is MNHEY and CDR2 is SVGEGT in the germline V gene.

The rearrangement uses TRBV6-5 and TRBJ2-7; tentative D call: TRBD1 (5 bases). The V end lost 7 bases, the J end lost 0 bases, and 10 bases lay between the germline ends. Germline V CDR1 and CDR2: MNHEY, SVGAGI. The CDR3 contains 13 residues. The CDR3 is CASIRTNSYEQYF. DNA for the CDR3: TGTGCCAGCATAAGGACAAACTCCTACGAGCAGTACTTC.

The sample holds a few counts of this clone. CDR3 in amino acids: CASSERQLNQPQHF. CDR3 sequence (DNA): TGTGCCAGCAGTGAAAGACAGCTTAATCAGCCCCAGCATTTT. The chain combines TRBV2 with TRBJ1-5, with a tentative D call TRBD1 (5 bases). Per the germline V gene, CDR1 is SNHLY and CDR2 is FYNNEI. The germline V and J ends were trimmed by 2 bases and 4 bases, with 9 bases remaining between them. The CDR3 is 14 residues long.

This clone was seen a handful of times. CDR3 in amino acids: CASSKGTSGGAENIQYF. Here the CDR3 DNA reads TGCGCCAGCAGCAAAGGGACTAGCGGGGGGGCGGAGAACATTCAGTACTTC. The J gene is TRBJ2-4, the V gene TRBV4-3; TRBD2 agrees at 16 bases. The CDR3 covers 17 residues. Germline V CDR1 and CDR2: LGHNA, YSLEER. V lost 5 bases, J lost 7 bases, and 8 bases stayed unmatched.

This clone occurred once. The chain uses TRBV27 and TRBJ2-7, with 7 bases fitting TRBD1. After removal of 6 bases from V and 3 bases from J, the junction contained 5 bases not matched to a gene. The CDR3 is 13 amino acids. CDR1 and CDR2 from the germline V gene are MNHEY and SMNVEV (reference sequence). CDR3 amino acids: CASRQQGRYEQYF. In nucleotides, the CDR3 is TGTGCCAGCAGGCAACAGGGGCGCTACGAGCAGTACTTC.

The gene calls are TRBV6-5 and TRBJ1-2; possible D gene TRBD1, 5 bases. Between the trimmed V and J ends, which lost 7 bases and 2 bases, there was a span of 11 bases. CDR1 and CDR2 (germline): MNHEY, SVGAGI. This CDR3 is 13 amino acids long. The DNA for the CDR3 is TGTGCCAGCACTGCGGGACGGAACTATGGCTACACCTTC. Encoded protein: CASTAGRNYGYTF.

This rearrangement joins TRBV6-5 to TRBJ2-5; a weak D match, TRBD2 (6 bases). Germline V gene data show CDR1 as MNHEY and CDR2 as SVGAGI. CDR3 length: 13 amino acids. Trimming removed 7 bases at V and 5 bases at J, with 14 bases between. CDR3 protein: CASTAPGVETQYF. The CDR3 DNA is TGTGCCAGCACCGCCCCGGGGGTCGAGACCCAGTACTTC.

J is TRBJ2-2 and V is TRBV3-1 (or the pseudogene TRBV3-2); tentatively, D is TRBD1 (6 bases). The CDR3 sequence is 14 residues long. Trimming removed 4 bases from V and 5 bases from J, with 11 bases in between. Germline V lookup: CDR1 LGHDT, CDR2 YNNKEL (reference sequence). DNA of the CDR3: TGTGCCAGCAGCCGCATGACAGGTACCGGGGAGCTGTTTTTT. Translation gives CASSRMTGTGELFF.

The V call is TRBV6-2 or TRBV6-3, the J call TRBJ1-1, with 7 bases aligning to TRBD1. Looked up from germline, CDR1 is MNHEY and CDR2 is SVGEGT. V was clipped by 0 bases and J by 5 bases; unmatched bases: 18. The CDR3 length is 19 residues. The CDR3 loop reads CASSYSSLGQVGSKTEAFF. The CDR3 nucleotides read TGTGCCAGCAGTTACTCGAGTCTCGGACAGGTTGGGTCTAAGACTGAAGCTTTCTTT.

V is TRBV4-1 and J is TRBJ2-7; possibly TRBD1 for D (6 bases). Deletions cut 1 base from V and 3 bases from J, with 22 bases between. This CDR3 has 18 amino acids. Germline V gene data show CDR1 as MGHRA and CDR2 as YSYEKL. DNA of the CDR3: TGCGCCAGCAGCCAAGTATTCCGACAGGACCTTGCGGGCTACGAGCAGTACTTC. Protein product: CASSQVFRQDLAGYEQYF.

This clone was detected once. The chain recombines TRBV5-1 with TRBJ2-7, with a tentative D call TRBD1 (5 bases). The CDR3 spans 16 residues. Trimming shortened V by 4 bases and J by 1 base, and 18 bases separated the two germline ends. In germline, CDR1 is SGHRS, CDR2 YFSETQ. CDR3 sequence: CASSQSTAPGSYEQYF. CDR3 sequence (DNA): TGCGCCAGCAGCCAGTCGACAGCCCCTGGGTCCTACGAGCAGTACTTC.

The chain couples TRBV6-1 to TRBJ2-1; D call uncertain. The germline CDR1 and CDR2 sequences are MNHNS and SASEGT. The CDR3 totals 16 residues. V gave up 4 bases and J gave up 0 bases, with 13 bases separating them. Here the CDR3 reads CASSGWPTSSYNEQFF. In DNA, the CDR3 is TGTGCCAGCAGTGGATGGCCCACAAGCTCCTACAATGAGCAGTTCTTC.

The chain recombines TRBV4-1 with TRBJ1-2; perhaps TRBD1 as D (5 bases). Looked up from germline, CDR1 is MGHRA and CDR2 is YSYEKL. Trimming removed 2 bases at V and 0 bases at J, with 19 bases between. The CDR3 loop spans 18 amino acids. CDR3: CASSQKGGTANPNYGYTF. The CDR3 coding sequence is TGCGCCAGCAGCCAAAAGGGCGGGACCGCCAACCCTAACTATGGCTACACCTTC.

This chain connects TRBV6-2 or TRBV6-3 to TRBJ2-3, with D possibly TRBD2 on 6 matching bases. Germline-derived CDR1 and CDR2 are MNHEY and SVGEGT. This CDR3 spans 15 amino acids. Trimming removed 6 bases from V and 0 bases from J, with 13 bases in between. In nucleotides, the CDR3 is TGTGCCAGCAGCTTGCTAGCGAAAAGCACAGATACGCAGTATTTT. It encodes CASSLLAKSTDTQYF.

The chain joins TRBV25-1 to TRBJ1-4; 8 nucleotides line up with TRBD1. This CDR3 region has 18 residues. Germline loops: CDR1 MGHDK, CDR2 SYGVNS. V lost 1 base and J lost 5; bases outside the gene matches: 12. The CDR3 here is CASSESWQGAGKNEKLFF. In nucleotides, the CDR3 is TGTGCCAGCAGTGAATCTTGGCAGGGGGCAGGAAAGAATGAAAAACTGTTTTTT.

The V and J genes are TRBV11-2 and TRBJ1-2, with D tentatively TRBD1 (5 bases). Looked up from germline, CDR1 is SGHAT and CDR2 is FQNNGV. The CDR3 runs to 14 residues. Trimming stripped 5 bases from V and 6 bases from J, with 16 bases between. In DNA, the CDR3 is TGTGCCAGCAGCCCAGGGCAGGGTGGTAATGGCTACACCTTC. As protein: CASSPGQGGNGYTF.